The 21 T cell receptor beta chains below all came from one sample that was sequenced in a study of Ad26.COV2.S vaccination and SARS-CoV-2 variants. Sequenced by immunoSEQ multiplex PCR; TCRdb stores in-frame clones only, minus some. The sample gives approximately 410,000 clones, roughly 88% of which show up once; approximately 4% is in the top ten. Treatment of the sample: roughly 20 received Ad26.COV2.S at low or high dose, single or two shots; about 5 received placebo; per-sample allocation not given. Sampling occurred on day 63 after the first vaccine or placebo injection. The input for sequencing was peripheral blood, taken in a trial of Ad26.COV2.S vaccine versus placebo. These receptors all come from a person between 18 and 65 years old who received the Ad26.COV2.S COVID-19 vaccine or a placebo.

The CDR3 sequence: CATSRSGANVLTF. The CDR3 region has the DNA TGTGCCACCTCTAGATCTGGGGCCAACGTCCTGACTTTC. The chain uses TRBV24-1 and TRBJ2-6; D gene uncertain. Germline V lookup: CDR1 KGHDR, CDR2 SFDVKD. The CDR3 sequence is 13 residues long. V was cut by 9 bases and J by 1 base, with 6 bases left in between.

This clone has only one observation. The chain carries TRBV25-1 and TRBJ1-4, with 7 positions matching TRBD1. Germline V gives CDR1 MGHDK, CDR2 SYGVNS. After removal of 5 bases from V and 7 bases from J, the junction contained 10 bases not matched to a gene. CDR3 length equals 15 residues. The CDR3 region is CASSRFQGDGEKLFF. Here the CDR3 DNA reads TGTGCCAGCAGTAGATTTCAGGGGGATGGTGAAAAACTGTTTTTT.

The chain couples TRBV5-1 to TRBJ1-5, with TRBD1 matching 8 bases. In germline, CDR1 is SGHRS, CDR2 YFSETQ. Trimming removed 0 bases from V and 0 bases from J; junction bases left unmatched: 14. CDR3 length equals 20 residues. The CDR3 coding sequence is TGCGCCAGCAGCTTGGAGGGCAGGGGACAGGACCCCTATAGCAATCAGCCCCAGCATTTT. Its protein product is CASSLEGRGQDPYSNQPQHF.

Turning to this clone: Additional DNA sequences in this sample encode the identical CDR3. The chain recombines TRBV30 with TRBJ1-1; D unresolved. The V and J ends lost 2 bases and 2 bases respectively, with 9 bases between them. The CDR3 covers 13 residues. Per the germline V gene, CDR1 is GTSNPN and CDR2 is SVGIG (reference sequence). CDR3 sequence reads: CAWSRAANTEAFF. As DNA, the CDR3 is TGTGCCTGGAGTCGGGCAGCTAACACTGAAGCTTTCTTT.

V and J are TRBV19 and TRBJ2-7, with 8 bases fitting TRBD2. Losses at the gene ends were 3 bases for V and 3 bases for J; bases not matched to a gene: 4. The germline V gene encodes CDR1 LNHDA and CDR2 SQIVND (reference sequence). This CDR3 has 14 residues. In DNA form, the CDR3 reads TGTGCCAGTAGTATCGGGGGGGGCATCTACGAGCAGTACTTC. Translated, it gives CASSIGGGIYEQYF.

This clone occurred a few times. The sample has other DNA sequences that encode this CDR3 too. This chain uses TRBV9 with TRBJ1-1; D is uncertain. Germline assignment: CDR1 SGDLS and CDR2 YYNGEE. V lost 1 base and J lost 0, with 4 bases in between. The CDR3 consists of 13 residues. CDR3 DNA: TGTGCCAGCAGCGTAACACTGAACACTGAAGCTTTCTTT. Protein: CASSVTLNTEAFF.

This clone was counted only a few times. The CDR3 here is CASSQAGTEGFYNEQFF. The CDR3 region has the DNA TGCGCCAGCAGCCAAGCTGGGACGGAAGGCTTCTACAATGAGCAGTTCTTC. The chain joins TRBV4-1 to TRBJ2-1; D tentatively reads TRBD1 or TRBD2 (5 bases each). Per the germline V gene, CDR1 is MGHRA and CDR2 is YSYEKL. The CDR3 has 17 residues. Trimming shortened V by 1 base and J by 3 bases, and 16 bases separated the two germline ends.

The rearrangement links TRBV19 to TRBJ1-4; TRBD1 might be the D (5 bases). Germline V gene lookup returns CDR1 LNHDA and CDR2 SQIVND (reference sequence). This CDR3 comprises 15 residues. Trimming stripped 5 bases from V and 7 bases from J, with 17 bases between. CDR3 DNA: TGTGCCAGTAGTCCGGATCGGGCAGGGAGTGAAAAACTGTTTTTT. Translated: CASSPDRAGSEKLFF.

The CDR3: CASRSGLNSYNEQFF. DNA of the CDR3: TGTGCCAGCAGATCGGGACTTAACTCCTACAATGAGCAGTTCTTC. The V gene is TRBV5-6, the J gene TRBJ2-1; perhaps TRBD2 as D (6 bases). Germline lookup yields CDR1 SGHDT and CDR2 YYEEEE. The CDR3 contains 15 residues. The germline V and J ends were trimmed by 5 bases and 0 bases, with 12 bases remaining between them.

The chain recombines TRBV7-8 with TRBJ2-5; tentatively, D is TRBD2 (5 bases). CDR1 SGHVS and CDR2 FQNEAQ come from the germline V gene. There are 11 residues in the CDR3. Trimming shortened V by 8 bases and J by 5 bases, and 9 bases separated the two germline ends. The CDR3 protein is CASGLVETQYF. The CDR3 region has the DNA TGTGCCAGCGGACTTGTGGAGACCCAGTACTTC.

This sequence joins TRBV4-1 and TRBJ1-1; TRBD1 agrees at 9 bases. Trimming took 2 bases from V and 5 from J; bases not matched to a gene: 6. Germline V gene lookup returns CDR1 MGHRA and CDR2 YSYEKL. This CDR3 region has 15 residues. CDR3 amino acids: CASSQPDRGSTEAFF. CDR3 in DNA: TGCGCCAGCAGCCAACCGGACAGGGGATCTACTGAAGCTTTCTTT.

The CDR3 DNA reads as TGTGCCAGCTCACCAACTAGCGGGGGCGGCACAGATACGCAGTATTTT. Residues: CASSPTSGGGTDTQYF. The V and J genes are TRBV18 and TRBJ2-3, with TRBD2 matching 11 bases. The CDR3 loop spans 16 amino acids. V shed 2 bases, J shed 1 base, and the junction held 2 bases outside the gene matches. Germline lookup yields CDR1 KGHSH and CDR2 LQKENI.

J is TRBJ2-1 and V is TRBV25-1; D not resolved. Germline CDR1 MGHDK, CDR2 SYGVNS. Trimming pared 4 bases from V and 9 bases from J, leaving 19 bases between. The CDR3 loop spans 15 amino acids. CDR3 coding DNA: TGTGCCAGCAGTGGTACCCTCCGTACAGTCCCTGAGCAGTTCTTC. Its protein is CASSGTLRTVPEQFF.

The chain has TRBV4-1 and TRBJ2-7; tentatively, D is TRBD1 (6 bases). The V gene lost 4 bases and the J gene lost 3 bases, with 16 bases spanning the gap. The CDR3 loop spans 15 amino acids. Germline CDR1 is MGHRA and CDR2 is YSYEKL. The CDR3 sequence is CASSPGQGPFYEQYF. The CDR3 region has the DNA TGCGCCAGCAGCCCCGGGCAGGGGCCTTTCTACGAGCAGTACTTC.

This chain links TRBV28 with TRBJ1-2, with 10 bases aligning to TRBD1. Germline CDR1 MDHEN, CDR2 SYDVKM. The ends lost 8 bases at V and 9 bases at J; junction bases unmatched: 6. The CDR3 runs 12 residues. CDR3: CASQGQGNSYTF. The CDR3, as DNA: TGTGCCAGCCAGGGACAGGGGAACAGCTACACCTTC.

V usage is TRBV7-9 and J usage is TRBJ1-2; the D gene is possibly TRBD1 (5 bases). V was trimmed by 2 bases and J by 8 bases, leaving 21 bases between them. The CDR3 is 16 amino acids. Germline lookup yields CDR1 SEHNR and CDR2 FQNEAQ (reference sequence). The CDR3 DNA is TGTGCCAGCAGCTTAACGATTTCTGGGCAGGGCCGCGGCTACACCTTC. This translates into CASSLTISGQGRGYTF.

Regarding this clone: This sample also contains other DNA sequences that code for the same CDR3. The chain carries TRBV7-9 and TRBJ2-7; D might be TRBD2 (6 bases). V was pared by 5 bases and J by 0 bases, with 14 bases between. CDR1 and CDR2 (germline): SEHNR, FQNEAQ (reference sequence). The CDR3 runs to 15 residues. As DNA, the CDR3 is TGTGCCAGCAGCCCGCGGGACGGTTCCTCCTACGAGCAGTACTTC. As protein: CASSPRDGSSYEQYF.

The rearrangement links TRBV6-2 or TRBV6-3 to TRBJ1-1; no clear D gene. Deletions cut 2 bases from V and 6 bases from J, with 16 bases between. In germline, CDR1 is MNHEY, CDR2 SVGEGT. The CDR3 has 15 amino acids. The CDR3 is CASSYPTVFWAEAFF. The CDR3 DNA sequence: TGTGCCAGCAGTTACCCCACTGTCTTCTGGGCTGAAGCTTTCTTT.

The J gene is TRBJ2-1, the V gene TRBV28, with D tentatively TRBD2 (5 bases). V lost 7 bases and J lost 9, with 13 bases in between. The CDR3 sequence is 12 residues long. Germline CDR1 and CDR2: MDHEN and SYDVKM. CDR3 region: CASTPSGGEQFF. The CDR3 DNA is TGTGCCAGCACCCCTTCTGGAGGTGAGCAGTTCTTC.

The chain recombines TRBV19 with TRBJ2-3; D uncertain. Germline CDR1 LNHDA, CDR2 SQIVND (reference sequence). V lost 5 bases and J lost 5, with 8 bases in between. The CDR3 consists of 12 residues. CDR3 in DNA: TGTGCCAGTAGTTCGATAGTAGATACGCAGTATTTT. Translation gives CASSSIVDTQYF. Filled out from reference TRBV19 and TRBJ2-3, the complete variable domain reads DGGITQSPKYLFRKEGQNVTLSCEQNLNHDAMYWYRQDPGQGLRLIYYSQIVNDFQKGDIAEGYSVSREKKESFPLTVTSAQKNPTAFYLCASSSIVDTQYFGPGTRLTVL.

This clone occurred a few times. The chain joins TRBV29-1 to TRBJ2-1, with a tentative D call TRBD1 (6 bases). The CDR3 has 11 residues. Germline CDR1 reads SQVTM; CDR2 reads ANQGSEA. Trimming pared 5 bases from V and 10 bases from J, leaving 12 bases between. The CDR3 here is CSVLRGGEQFF. The CDR3 bases are TGCAGCGTTCTCAGGGGTGGAGAGCAGTTCTTC.